This TCR beta chain appears in the sequencing data of a study of molecular identifiers for immune sequencing clone quantification. Ten or more counts support this clonotype. MiXCR was run by TCRdb on the PCR reads, yielding one entry per CDR3 protein. The table lists a few hundred thousand distinct CDR3 sequences, 24% of them singletons, with 0.7% to 0.95% in the top ten. The CDR3 extends over 14 amino acids. Germline V gene sequence: CDR1 SGHRS, CDR2 YFSETQ. V shed 0 bases and J shed 4 bases, with 11 bases lying between them. The clonotype was recovered from a human donor in good health. Some libraries in this study had Jurkat cell RNA spiked in. V usage is TRBV5-1 and J usage is TRBJ2-7, with D unresolved. The specimen sequenced was naive CD8+ T cells from blood, with Jurkat cell RNA spiked in. Specified subset: FACS-sorted CD8+CD4-CCR7+CD45RA+ naive T cells. The CDR3 here is CASSLVAPEYEQYF. In DNA form, the CDR3 reads TGCGCCAGCAGCTTGGTGGCCCCGGAGTACGAGCAGTACTTC.